Below, one TCR beta chain is given with its context. Its cognate antigen has yet to be identified. Qualities for individual bases were not recorded, and no much larger clone is one base off. This specimen belongs to a study of response to subunit inactivated influenza vaccine (dated by TCRdb to 2017 to 2018). Broadly, across the study: Deep quantitative profiling of the T cell receptor repertoire was used in the study to follow responses to a trivalent subunit inactivated influenza vaccine. The paper as a whole reports these results and caveats: The authors suggested that each seasonal influenza vaccination may recruit only a limited number of new T cells.

The receptor library was made with RT-PCR. Instrument used: Illumina HiSeq 2500. Starting from the raw public reads, TCRdb applied fastp trimming at Q25, assembled clones with MiXCR and retained in-frame beta chains. Each CDR3 protein appears once, grouped with its most common genes and DNA. Present in this sample are a few hundred thousand distinct CDR3 sequences, roughly 7.9% of which were seen just once. Around 13% of the sample is held by the ten biggest clonotypes. This sequence was found in a man aged 50 to 75 who received an inactivated influenza vaccine. Donor details come from another sample of the same person, matched by shared clones. Source: PBMCs from blood, taken around 25 months after vaccination.

Read as DNA, the sequence is TGTGCCAGTTCTCCCGGGACATCAGCAAATTCACCCCTCCACTTT. This sequence encodes CASSPGTSANSPLHF. The chain employs TRBV19 and TRBJ1-6; the D segment could be TRBD1, given 6 matching bases. The germline V gene (reference sequence) specifies LNHDA as CDR1 and SQIVND as CDR2. CDR3 length: 15 amino acids, cysteine to phenylalanine. Only the CDR3 DNA is retained, 45 bases long and in frame from the first base. The V end loses 8 bases and the J end loses 7 bases, and a stretch of 18 bases separates them.